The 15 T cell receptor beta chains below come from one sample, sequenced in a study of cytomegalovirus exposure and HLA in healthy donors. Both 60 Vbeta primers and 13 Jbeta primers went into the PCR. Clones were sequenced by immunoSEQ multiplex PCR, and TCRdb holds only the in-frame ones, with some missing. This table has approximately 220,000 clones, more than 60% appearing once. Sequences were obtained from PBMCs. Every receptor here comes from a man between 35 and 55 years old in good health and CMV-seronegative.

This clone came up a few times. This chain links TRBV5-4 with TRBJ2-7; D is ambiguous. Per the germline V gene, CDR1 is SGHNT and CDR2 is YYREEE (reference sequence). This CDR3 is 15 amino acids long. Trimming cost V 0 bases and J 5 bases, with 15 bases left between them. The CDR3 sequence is CASSLDRSSSDEQYF. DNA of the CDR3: TGTGCCAGCAGCTTGGATCGTAGCTCAAGTGACGAGCAGTACTTC.

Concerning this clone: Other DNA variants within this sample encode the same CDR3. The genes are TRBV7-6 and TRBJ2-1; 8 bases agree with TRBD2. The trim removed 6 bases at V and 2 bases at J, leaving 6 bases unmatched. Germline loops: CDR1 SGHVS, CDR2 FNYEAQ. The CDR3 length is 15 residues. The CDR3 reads CASSPGGGTYNEQFF. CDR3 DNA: TGTGCCAGCAGTCCGGGCGGGGGGACCTACAATGAGCAGTTCTTC.

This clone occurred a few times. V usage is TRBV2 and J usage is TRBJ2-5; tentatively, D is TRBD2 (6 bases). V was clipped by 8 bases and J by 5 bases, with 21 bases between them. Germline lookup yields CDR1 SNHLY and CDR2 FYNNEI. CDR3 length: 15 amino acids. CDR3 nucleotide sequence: TGTGCCAGCGGGCTAGCGCCATGGGTGGGGGAGACCCAGTACTTC. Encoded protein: CASGLAPWVGETQYF.

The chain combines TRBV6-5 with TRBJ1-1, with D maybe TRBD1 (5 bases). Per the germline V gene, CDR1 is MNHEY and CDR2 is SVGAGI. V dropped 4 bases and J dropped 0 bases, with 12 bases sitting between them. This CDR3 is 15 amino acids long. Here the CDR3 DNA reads TGTGCCAGCAGTTCAGGGTTGGGGATGAACACTGAAGCTTTCTTT. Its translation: CASSSGLGMNTEAFF.

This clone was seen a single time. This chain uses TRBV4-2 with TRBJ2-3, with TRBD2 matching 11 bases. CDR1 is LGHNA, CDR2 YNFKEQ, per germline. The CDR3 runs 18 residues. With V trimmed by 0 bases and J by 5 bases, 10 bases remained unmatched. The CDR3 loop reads CASSQEEVGLAGGDTQYF. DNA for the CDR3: TGTGCCAGCAGCCAAGAAGAGGTAGGGCTAGCGGGAGGAGATACGCAGTATTTT.

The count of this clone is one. The CDR3: CASSGTHGREGDTQYF. In DNA form, the CDR3 reads TGTGCCAGCAGTGGGACCCATGGCAGGGAAGGGGATACGCAGTATTTT. The V gene is TRBV2, the J gene TRBJ2-3; tentatively, D is TRBD1 (5 bases). This CDR3 is built from 16 residues. The germline V gene has CDR1 SNHLY and CDR2 FYNNEI. Trimming removed 4 bases at V and 6 bases at J, with 20 bases between. Full variable domain (missing parts from reference TRBV2 and TRBJ2-3): EPEVTQTPSHQVTQMGQEVILRCVPISNHLYFYWYRQILGQKVEFLVSFYNNEISEKSEIFDDQFSVERPDGSNFTLKIRSTKLEDSAMYFCASSGTHGREGDTQYFGPGTRLTVL.

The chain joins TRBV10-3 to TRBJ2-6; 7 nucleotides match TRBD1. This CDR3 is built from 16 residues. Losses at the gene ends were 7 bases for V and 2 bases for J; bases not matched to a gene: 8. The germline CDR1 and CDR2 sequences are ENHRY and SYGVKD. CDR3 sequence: CAINTPQGAGANVLTF. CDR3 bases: TGTGCCATCAATACCCCTCAGGGGGCTGGGGCCAACGTCCTGACTTTC.

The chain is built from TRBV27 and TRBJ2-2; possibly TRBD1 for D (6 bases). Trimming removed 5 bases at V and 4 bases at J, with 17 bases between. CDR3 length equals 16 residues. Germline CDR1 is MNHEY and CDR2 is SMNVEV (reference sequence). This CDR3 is CASSIRTAWGTGELFF. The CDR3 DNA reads TGTGCCAGCAGTATTCGGACAGCTTGGGGCACCGGGGAGCTGTTTTTT.

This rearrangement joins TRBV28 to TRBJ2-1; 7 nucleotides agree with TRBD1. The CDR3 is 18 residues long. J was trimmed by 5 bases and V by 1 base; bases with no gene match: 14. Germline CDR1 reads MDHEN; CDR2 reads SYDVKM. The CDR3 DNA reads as TGTGCCAGCAGTTTATCGCTGGGGCTAGGGGGCATGGACAATGAGCAGTTCTTC. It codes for CASSLSLGLGGMDNEQFF.

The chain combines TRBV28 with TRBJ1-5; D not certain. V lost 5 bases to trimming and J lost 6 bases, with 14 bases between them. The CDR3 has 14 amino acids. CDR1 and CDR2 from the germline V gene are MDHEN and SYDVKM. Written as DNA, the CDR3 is TGTGCCAGCAGTCTATCCATAACGGGTCAGCCCCAGCATTTT. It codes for CASSLSITGQPQHF.

The CDR3 is CASSRDRGTYEQYF. DNA for the CDR3: TGTGCCAGCAGCAGGGACAGGGGTACCTACGAGCAGTACTTC. The rearrangement joins TRBV7-6 to TRBJ2-7; TRBD1 aligns across 10 bases. V dropped 5 bases and J dropped 2; count of bases not matched to a gene: 3. Germline values: CDR1 SGHVS, CDR2 FNYEAQ. This CDR3 region has 14 residues.

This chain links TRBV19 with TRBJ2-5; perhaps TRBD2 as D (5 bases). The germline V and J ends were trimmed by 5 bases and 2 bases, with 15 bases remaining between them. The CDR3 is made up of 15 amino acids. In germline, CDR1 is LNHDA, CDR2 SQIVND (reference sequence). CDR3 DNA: TGTGCCAGTAGTCCTAACCCGGGATCGCAAGAGACCCAGTACTTC. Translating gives CASSPNPGSQETQYF.

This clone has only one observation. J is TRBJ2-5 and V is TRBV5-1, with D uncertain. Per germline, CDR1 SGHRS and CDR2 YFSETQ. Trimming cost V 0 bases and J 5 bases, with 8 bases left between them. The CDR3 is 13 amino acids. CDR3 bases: TGCGCCAGCAGCTTGGATCAGAGGGAGACCCAGTACTTC. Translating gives CASSLDQRETQYF.

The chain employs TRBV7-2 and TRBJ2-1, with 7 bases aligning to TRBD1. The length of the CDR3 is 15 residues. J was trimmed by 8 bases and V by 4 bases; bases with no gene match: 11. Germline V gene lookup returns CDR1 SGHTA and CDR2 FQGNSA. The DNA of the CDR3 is TGTGCCAGCAGCTCAAGCAGACAGGGTATCGATGAGCAGTTCTTC. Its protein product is CASSSSRQGIDEQFF.

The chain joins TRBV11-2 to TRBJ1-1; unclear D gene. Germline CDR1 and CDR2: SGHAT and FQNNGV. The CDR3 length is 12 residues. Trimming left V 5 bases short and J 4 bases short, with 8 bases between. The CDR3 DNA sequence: TGTGCCAGCAGCCTATCAGGCACTGAAGCTTTCTTT. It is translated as CASSLSGTEAFF.